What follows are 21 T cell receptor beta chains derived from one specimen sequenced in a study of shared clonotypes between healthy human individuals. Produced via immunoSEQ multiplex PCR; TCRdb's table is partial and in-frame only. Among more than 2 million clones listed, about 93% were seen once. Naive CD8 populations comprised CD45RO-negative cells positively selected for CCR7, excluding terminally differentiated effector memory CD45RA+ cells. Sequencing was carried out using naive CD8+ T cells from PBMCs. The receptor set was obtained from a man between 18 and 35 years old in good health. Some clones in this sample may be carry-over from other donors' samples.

The CDR3 DNA follows: TGTGCCAGCAGCTTAAGGACTAGCGGGATGAACACCGGGGAGCTGTTTTTT. Residues: CASSLRTSGMNTGELFF. J is TRBJ2-2 and V is TRBV7-8, with TRBD2 identical over 12 bases. The CDR3 loop spans 17 amino acids. In germline, CDR1 is SGHVS, CDR2 FQNEAQ. Germline trimming cut 2 bases from V and 1 base from J; bases unmatched to any gene: 2.

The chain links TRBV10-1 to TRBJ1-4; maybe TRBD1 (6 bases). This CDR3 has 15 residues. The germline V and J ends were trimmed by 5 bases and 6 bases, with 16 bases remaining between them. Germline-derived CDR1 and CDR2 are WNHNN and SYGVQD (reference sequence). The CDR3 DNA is TGCGCCAGCAGTTTTTGGCGACAGGACTATGAAAAACTGTTTTTT. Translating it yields CASSFWRQDYEKLFF.

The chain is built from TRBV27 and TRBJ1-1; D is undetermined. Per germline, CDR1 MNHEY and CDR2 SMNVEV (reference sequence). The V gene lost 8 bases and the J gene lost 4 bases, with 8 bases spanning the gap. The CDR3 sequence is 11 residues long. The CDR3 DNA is TGTGCCAGCTTACTGGGCACTGAAGCTTTCTTT. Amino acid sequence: CASLLGTEAFF.

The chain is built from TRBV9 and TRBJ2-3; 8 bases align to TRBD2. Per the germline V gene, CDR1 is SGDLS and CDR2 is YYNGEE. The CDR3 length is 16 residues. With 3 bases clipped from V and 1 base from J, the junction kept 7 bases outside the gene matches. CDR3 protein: CASSARGGLGTDTQYF. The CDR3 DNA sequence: TGTGCCAGCAGCGCGAGGGGGGGACTAGGCACAGATACGCAGTATTTT.

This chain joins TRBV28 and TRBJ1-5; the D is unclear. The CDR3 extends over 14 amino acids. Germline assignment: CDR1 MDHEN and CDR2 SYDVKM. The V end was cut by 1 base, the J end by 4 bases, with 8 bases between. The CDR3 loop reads CASSLLQINQPQHF. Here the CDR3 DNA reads TGTGCCAGCAGTTTATTACAGATTAATCAGCCCCAGCATTTT.

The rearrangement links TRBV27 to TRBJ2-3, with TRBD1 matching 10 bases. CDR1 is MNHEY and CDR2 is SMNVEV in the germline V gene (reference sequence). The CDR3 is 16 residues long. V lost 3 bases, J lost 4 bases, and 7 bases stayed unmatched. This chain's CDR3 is CASSFADRGHADTQYF. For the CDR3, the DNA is TGTGCCAGCAGTTTCGCCGACAGGGGGCACGCAGATACGCAGTATTTT.

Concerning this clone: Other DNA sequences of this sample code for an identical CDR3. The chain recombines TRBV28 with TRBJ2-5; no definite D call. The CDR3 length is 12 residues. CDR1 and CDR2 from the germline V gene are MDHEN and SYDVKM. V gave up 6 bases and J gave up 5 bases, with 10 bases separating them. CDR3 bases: TGTGCCAGCAGCCTGATTAGGGAGACCCAGTACTTC. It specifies CASSLIRETQYF. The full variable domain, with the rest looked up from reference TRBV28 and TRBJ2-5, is DVKVTQSSRYLVKRTGEKVFLECVQDMDHENMFWYRQDPGLGLRLIYFSYDVKMKEKGDIPEGYSVSREKKERFSLILESASTNQTSMYLCASSLIRETQYFGPGTRLLVL.

Here the CDR3 DNA reads TGTGCCAGCAGTTCAGACGCCCCTCTTGGGCATAACTCCTACAATGAGCAGTTCTTC. Translated: CASSSDAPLGHNSYNEQFF. The chain has TRBV28 and TRBJ2-1; D ambiguous. The germline V gene has CDR1 MDHEN and CDR2 SYDVKM. V gave up 4 bases and J gave up 0 bases, with 22 bases separating them. This CDR3 contains 19 residues. Full variable domain (rest looked up from reference TRBV28 and TRBJ2-1): DVKVTQSSRYLVKRTGEKVFLECVQDMDHENMFWYRQDPGLGLRLIYFSYDVKMKEKGDIPEGYSVSREKKERFSLILESASTNQTSMYLCASSSDAPLGHNSYNEQFFGPGTRLTVL.

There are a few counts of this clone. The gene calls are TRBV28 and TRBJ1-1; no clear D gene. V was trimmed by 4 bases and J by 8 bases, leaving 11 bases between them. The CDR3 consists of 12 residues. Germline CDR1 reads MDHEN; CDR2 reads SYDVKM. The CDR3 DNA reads TGTGCCAGCAGTTCGCGGTCATCCGAAGCTTTCTTT. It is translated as CASSSRSSEAFF.

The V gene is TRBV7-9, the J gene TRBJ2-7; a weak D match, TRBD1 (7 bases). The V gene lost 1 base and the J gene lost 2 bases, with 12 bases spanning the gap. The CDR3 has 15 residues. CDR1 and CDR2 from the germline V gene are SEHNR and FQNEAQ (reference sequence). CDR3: CASSLGAGTAYEQYF. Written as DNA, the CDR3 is TGTGCCAGCAGCTTAGGGGCGGGGACAGCCTACGAGCAGTACTTC. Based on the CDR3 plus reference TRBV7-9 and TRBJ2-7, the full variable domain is DTGVSQNPRHKITKRGQNVTFRCDPISEHNRLYWYRQTLGQGPEFLTYFQNEAQLEKSRLLSDRFSAERPKGSFSTLEIQRTEQGDSAMYLCASSLGAGTAYEQYFGPGTRLTVT.

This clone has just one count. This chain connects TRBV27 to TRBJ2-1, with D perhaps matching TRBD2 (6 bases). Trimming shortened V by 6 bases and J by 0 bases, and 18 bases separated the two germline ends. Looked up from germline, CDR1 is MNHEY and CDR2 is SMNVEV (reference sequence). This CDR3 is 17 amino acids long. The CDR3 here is CASSLEGLKSSYNEQFF. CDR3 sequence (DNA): TGTGCCAGCAGCCTCGAGGGACTCAAGAGCTCCTACAATGAGCAGTTCTTC.

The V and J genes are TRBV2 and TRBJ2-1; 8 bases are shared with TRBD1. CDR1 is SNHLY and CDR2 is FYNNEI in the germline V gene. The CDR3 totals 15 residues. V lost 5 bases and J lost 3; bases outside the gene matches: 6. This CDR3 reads CASSIRDRIYNEQFF. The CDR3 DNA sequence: TGTGCCAGCAGTATCCGGGACAGGATCTACAATGAGCAGTTCTTC.

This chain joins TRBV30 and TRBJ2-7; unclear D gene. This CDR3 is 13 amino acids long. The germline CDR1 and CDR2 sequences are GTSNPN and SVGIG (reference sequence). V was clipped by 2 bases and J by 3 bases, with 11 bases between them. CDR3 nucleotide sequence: TGTGCCTGGAGTAGTACCAGCCGCTACGAGCAGTACTTC. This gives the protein CAWSSTSRYEQYF.

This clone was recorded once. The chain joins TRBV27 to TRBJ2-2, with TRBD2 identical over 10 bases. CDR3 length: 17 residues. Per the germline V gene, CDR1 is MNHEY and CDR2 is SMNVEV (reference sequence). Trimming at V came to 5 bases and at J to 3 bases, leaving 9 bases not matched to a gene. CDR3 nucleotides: TGTGCCAGCAGTAGTCTTAGCGGGAGGTGGGACACCGGGGAGCTGTTTTTT. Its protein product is CASSSLSGRWDTGELFF.

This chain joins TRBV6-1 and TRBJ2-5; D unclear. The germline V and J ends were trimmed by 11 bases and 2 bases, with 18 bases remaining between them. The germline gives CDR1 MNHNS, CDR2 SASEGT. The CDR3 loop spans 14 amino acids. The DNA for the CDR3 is TGTGCCCTTCAGCATTGGGCGTCGCAAGAGACCCAGTACTTC. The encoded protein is CALQHWASQETQYF.

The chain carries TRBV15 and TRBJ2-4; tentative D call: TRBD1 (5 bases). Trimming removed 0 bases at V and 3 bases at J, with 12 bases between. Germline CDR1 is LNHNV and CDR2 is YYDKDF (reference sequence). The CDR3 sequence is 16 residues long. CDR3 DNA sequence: TGTGCCACCAGCAGAGACAGGGCTATGCACAAAAACATTCAGTACTTC. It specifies CATSRDRAMHKNIQYF.

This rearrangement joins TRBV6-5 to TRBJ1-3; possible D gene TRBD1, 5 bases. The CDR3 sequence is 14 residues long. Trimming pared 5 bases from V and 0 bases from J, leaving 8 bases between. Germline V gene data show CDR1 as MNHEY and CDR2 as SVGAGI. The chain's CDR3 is CASSETDSGNTIYF. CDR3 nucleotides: TGTGCCAGCAGTGAGACAGACTCTGGAAACACCATATATTTT.

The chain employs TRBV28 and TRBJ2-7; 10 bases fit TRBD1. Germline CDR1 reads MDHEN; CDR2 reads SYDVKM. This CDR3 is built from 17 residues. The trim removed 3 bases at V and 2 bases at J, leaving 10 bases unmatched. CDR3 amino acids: CASSLYGTGDTTYEQYF. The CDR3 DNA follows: TGTGCCAGCAGTTTGTATGGGACAGGGGACACCACCTACGAGCAGTACTTC.

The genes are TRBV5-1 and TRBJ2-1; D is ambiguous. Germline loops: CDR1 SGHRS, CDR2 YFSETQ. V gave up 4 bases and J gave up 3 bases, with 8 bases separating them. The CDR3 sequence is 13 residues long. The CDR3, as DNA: TGCGCCAGCAGCGTTGACGGCTACAATGAGCAGTTCTTC. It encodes CASSVDGYNEQFF.

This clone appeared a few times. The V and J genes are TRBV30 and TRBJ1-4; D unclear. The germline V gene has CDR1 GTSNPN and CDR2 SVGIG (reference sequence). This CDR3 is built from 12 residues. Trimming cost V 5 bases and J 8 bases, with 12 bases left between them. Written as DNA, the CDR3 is TGTGCCTGGTCCGGCCGATCCGAAAAACTGTTTTTT. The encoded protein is CAWSGRSEKLFF.

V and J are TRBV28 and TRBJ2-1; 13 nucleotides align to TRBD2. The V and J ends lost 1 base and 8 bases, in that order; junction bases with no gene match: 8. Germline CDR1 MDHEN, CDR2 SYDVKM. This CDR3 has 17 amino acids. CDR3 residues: CASSLFGLAGEVDEQFF. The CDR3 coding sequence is TGTGCCAGCAGTTTATTTGGACTAGCGGGAGAGGTCGATGAGCAGTTCTTC.